Presented here are 25 T cell receptor beta chains from one specimen sequenced in a study of beta chain features in type 1 diabetes. General study results and limits: Significant though moderate, a shortening of TCRB CDR3s appeared in all four CD4+ subsets of Type 1 diabetes patients.

The entirety of the isolated RNA underwent reverse transcription, so expressed TCRB transcripts were sequenced. This table comes from immunoSEQ multiplex PCR, and its TCRdb copy is limited to in-frame clones, with some not included. The sample includes about 370,000 clones, around a tenth of them seen just once. These TCRs' antigens remain unknown. Material for sequencing was central memory CD4+ T cells from blood. Receptors were obtained from a man in his thirties or forties with type 1 diabetes.

This clone was seen a handful of times. The chain joins TRBV25-1 to TRBJ2-3; 9 nucleotides align to TRBD1. This CDR3 is 14 amino acids long. The germline CDR1 and CDR2 sequences are MGHDK and SYGVNS. V was pared by 7 bases and J by 6 bases, with 8 bases of the junction left unmatched. The CDR3 DNA reads as TGTGCCAGCATCAAACAGGGGGCGCCTGATACGCAGTATTTT. Its protein product is CASIKQGAPDTQYF.

J is TRBJ1-3 and V is TRBV7-2; no firm D call. Germline CDR1 reads SGHTA; CDR2 reads FQGNSA. V was clipped by 3 bases and J by 2 bases, with 11 bases between them. The CDR3 is 15 residues long. CDR3 coding DNA: TGTGCCAGCAGCTTTAATTGGGCGGCTGGAAACACCATATATTTT. Amino acid sequence: CASSFNWAAGNTIYF.

This clone was seen many times. The chain couples TRBV6-1 to TRBJ2-1, with 9 bases lining up with TRBD1. The CDR3 loop spans 17 amino acids. The junction had 7 bases not matched to a gene; V was cut back by 0 bases and J by 4 bases. The germline CDR1 and CDR2 sequences are MNHNS and SASEGT. The CDR3 nucleotides are TGTGCCAGCAGTGAAGCCCACAGGGGGCTCCGGTACAATGAGCAGTTCTTC. It specifies CASSEAHRGLRYNEQFF.

The chain recombines TRBV7-9 with TRBJ1-4; D gene uncertain. CDR1 and CDR2 (germline): SEHNR, FQNEAQ (reference sequence). The V end was cut by 5 bases, the J end by 0 bases, with 10 bases between. This CDR3 contains 15 residues. The CDR3 spells CASSPWQATNEKLFF. The CDR3 DNA is TGTGCCAGCAGCCCCTGGCAGGCAACTAATGAAAAACTGTTTTTT.

The chain has TRBV7-2 and TRBJ2-1; 11 bases line up with TRBD1. Trimming at V came to 3 bases and at J to 6 bases, leaving 7 bases not matched to a gene. The CDR3 spans 16 residues. CDR1 is SGHTA and CDR2 is FQGNSA in the germline V gene. CDR3 coding DNA: TGTGCCAGCAGCTTTACGGGACAGGGGGTCTCCAATGAGCAGTTCTTC. It codes for CASSFTGQGVSNEQFF.

V gene TRBV27 combines with J gene TRBJ1-3; D is ambiguous. Germline V lookup: CDR1 MNHEY, CDR2 SMNVEV (reference sequence). CDR3 size: 15 residues. V was shortened by 0 bases and J by 3 bases, with 9 bases between the two germline ends. CDR3 residues: CASSLSGSVGNTIYF. CDR3 bases: TGTGCCAGCAGTTTATCGGGGTCTGTTGGAAACACCATATATTTT.

This clone came up a few times. The chain links TRBV7-9 to TRBJ2-7; TRBD1 aligns across 7 bases. The CDR3 runs 16 residues. Germline-derived CDR1 and CDR2 are SEHNR and FQNEAQ (reference sequence). Losses at the gene ends were 4 bases for V and 1 base for J; bases not matched to a gene: 10. CDR3 DNA sequence: TGTGCCAGCAGCTCCGACTACAGGGGCCTTTCCTACGAGCAGTACTTC. It codes for CASSSDYRGLSYEQYF.

The gene calls are TRBV18 and TRBJ1-3; D gene ambiguous. V dropped 2 bases and J dropped 0 bases, with 14 bases sitting between them. Germline V gene sequence: CDR1 KGHSH, CDR2 LQKENI. The CDR3 loop spans 17 amino acids. The DNA for the CDR3 is TGTGCCAGCTCACCATCGGTGAACCAAAACTCTGGAAACACCATATATTTT. Protein sequence: CASSPSVNQNSGNTIYF.

This clone appeared a few times. V and J are TRBV19 and TRBJ1-1; no definite D call. CDR1 and CDR2 from the germline V gene are LNHDA and SQIVND (reference sequence). The V end was cut by 7 bases, the J end by 1 base, with 13 bases between. This CDR3 has 14 residues. In DNA form, the CDR3 reads TGTGCCAGTACTATGGGCCTATCGAACACTGAAGCTTTCTTT. Protein: CASTMGLSNTEAFF. Filled out from reference TRBV19 and TRBJ1-1, the complete variable domain reads DGGITQSPKYLFRKEGQNVTLSCEQNLNHDAMYWYRQDPGQGLRLIYYSQIVNDFQKGDIAEGYSVSREKKESFPLTVTSAQKNPTAFYLCASTMGLSNTEAFFGQGTRLTVV.

The genes are TRBV28 and TRBJ2-5; TRBD1 matches at 8 bases. CDR3 length: 13 amino acids. Germline V gene data show CDR1 as MDHEN and CDR2 as SYDVKM. Unmatched junction bases numbered 6, after V lost 6 bases and J lost 6 bases. The CDR3 DNA follows: TGTGCCAGCAGCACATCCAGGGGGCAGACCCAGTACTTC. Amino acids: CASSTSRGQTQYF. Looking up the rest from reference TRBV28 and TRBJ2-5 gives the full variable domain: DVKVTQSSRYLVKRTGEKVFLECVQDMDHENMFWYRQDPGLGLRLIYFSYDVKMKEKGDIPEGYSVSREKKERFSLILESASTNQTSMYLCASSTSRGQTQYFGPGTRLLVL.

Here the CDR3 DNA reads TGTGCCAGCAGAAAATACTCCACCTACGAGCAGTACTTC. As protein: CASRKYSTYEQYF. V and J are TRBV6-1 and TRBJ2-7; D remains unclear. The CDR3 is made up of 13 amino acids. V was cut by 6 bases and J by 2 bases, with 11 bases left in between. The germline CDR1 and CDR2 sequences are MNHNS and SASEGT.

This clone was observed a handful of times. The genes are TRBV2 and TRBJ2-2; 11 bases align to TRBD1. The CDR3 runs to 19 residues. Germline CDR1 is SNHLY and CDR2 is FYNNEI. J lost 0 bases, V lost 3 bases, and 9 bases had no gene match. DNA of the CDR3: TGTGCCAGCAGTGACTTGGGGACAGGGGGTGCATCGAACACCGGGGAGCTGTTTTTT. This encodes CASSDLGTGGASNTGELFF.

This clone showed up just a few times. This sample also contains other DNA sequences that code for the same CDR3. The gene calls are TRBV30 and TRBJ2-5; D remains ambiguous. The CDR3 totals 11 residues. Germline assignment: CDR1 GTSNPN and CDR2 SVGIG (reference sequence). Between the trimmed V and J ends, which lost 2 bases and 5 bases, there was a span of 6 bases. CDR3 loop: CAWSSRETQYF. The CDR3 DNA reads TGTGCCTGGAGTAGTAGGGAGACCCAGTACTTC.

Note on this clone: Additional DNA sequences in this sample encode the identical CDR3. This CDR3 reads CASSGGTSGTYEQYF. The CDR3, as DNA: TGTGCCAGCAGCGGTGGGACTAGCGGAACCTACGAGCAGTACTTC. The genes are TRBV5-6 and TRBJ2-7, with TRBD2 identical over 11 bases. The CDR3 extends over 15 amino acids. Germline V lookup: CDR1 SGHDT, CDR2 YYEEEE. The ends lost 4 bases at V and 2 bases at J; junction bases unmatched: 5.

The chain has TRBV5-4 and TRBJ2-1; D remains unclear. Germline V gene sequence: CDR1 SGHNT, CDR2 YYREEE (reference sequence). The CDR3 is 16 amino acids. V was shortened by 1 base and J by 0 bases, with 11 bases between the two germline ends. The CDR3 reads CASSLPRWSSYNEQFF. CDR3 DNA sequence: TGTGCCAGCAGCTTGCCCCGGTGGAGCTCCTACAATGAGCAGTTCTTC. Together with reference TRBV5-4 and TRBJ2-1, the CDR3 gives the full variable domain: ETGVTQSPTHLIKTRGQQVTLRCSSQSGHNTVSWYQQALGQGPQFIFQYYREEENGRGNFPPRFSGLQFPNYSSELNVNALELDDSALYLCASSLPRWSSYNEQFFGPGTRLTVL.

V gene TRBV5-1 combines with J gene TRBJ1-3; D is undetermined. CDR1 and CDR2 from the germline V gene are SGHRS and YFSETQ. V was pared by 4 bases and J by 0 bases, with 23 bases between. CDR3 length: 19 residues. The DNA for the CDR3 is TGCGCCAGCAGCGACAAAGCTCCGGGCCCTCTGGGCTCTGGAAACACCATATATTTT. This sequence encodes CASSDKAPGPLGSGNTIYF.

This clone was counted ten times or more. The chain joins TRBV5-1 to TRBJ2-7; 7 nucleotides match TRBD2. The CDR3 has 13 residues. After removal of 4 bases from V and 1 base from J, the junction contained 2 bases not matched to a gene. The germline V gene encodes CDR1 SGHRS and CDR2 YFSETQ. The CDR3 DNA sequence: TGCGCCAGCAGCCCCGGGAGGTCCTACGAGCAGTACTTC. Amino acid sequence: CASSPGRSYEQYF.

This clone was seen only a few times. V is TRBV2 and J is TRBJ1-1, with no clear D. V lost 6 bases to trimming and J lost 7 bases, with 15 bases between them. The germline V gene encodes CDR1 SNHLY and CDR2 FYNNEI. The CDR3 spans 13 residues. In nucleotides, the CDR3 is TGTGCCAGCAGCTCTACTCAGATGGGTGAAGCTTTCTTT. Its translation: CASSSTQMGEAFF.

A few counts support this clone. This sequence joins TRBV4-2 and TRBJ2-7; 7 bases match TRBD2. The V segment lost 5 bases and the J segment 2 bases; nucleotides outside the gene matches: 12. The CDR3 has 16 amino acids. Germline CDR1 is LGHNA and CDR2 is YNFKEQ. The CDR3 sequence: CASSLESSGNTYEQYF. CDR3 DNA sequence: TGTGCCAGCAGCTTAGAATCCAGCGGGAACACCTACGAGCAGTACTTC.

This clone showed up just a few times. This chain joins TRBV18 and TRBJ2-1; D is unresolved. Germline loops: CDR1 KGHSH, CDR2 LQKENI. V gave up 3 bases and J gave up 5 bases, with 8 bases separating them. This CDR3 has 13 residues. The DNA for the CDR3 is TGTGCCAGCTCACCTGAGACGGACAATGAGCAGTTCTTC. Translating it yields CASSPETDNEQFF.

This clone came up a few times. V and J are TRBV4-3 and TRBJ2-5; the D gene is possibly TRBD1 (6 bases). The CDR3 covers 15 residues. From germline, CDR1 is LGHNA and CDR2 YSLEER. The V and J ends lost 4 bases and 5 bases respectively, with 17 bases between them. The CDR3 bases are TGCGCCAGCAGCCCCGAAGGGGGACGTAGGGAGACCCAGTACTTC. It is translated as CASSPEGGRRETQYF.

V is TRBV11-3 and J is TRBJ1-5; 7 bases align to TRBD1. V gave up 0 bases and J gave up 2 bases; unmatched junction bases: 4. Germline V gene lookup returns CDR1 SGHNT and CDR2 YENEEA. The CDR3 contains 16 residues. CDR3 coding DNA: TGTGCCAGCAGCTTAGACAGGGGGGCGGGCAATCAGCCCCAGCATTTT. Its protein is CASSLDRGAGNQPQHF. Complete variable domain (other parts from reference TRBV11-3 and TRBJ1-5): EAGVVQSPRYKIIEKKQPVAFWCNPISGHNTLYWYLQNLGQGPELLIRYENEEAVDDSQLPKDRFSAERLKGVDSTLKIQPAELGDSAVYLCASSLDRGAGNQPQHFGDGTRLSIL.

This clone was seen only a few times. The chain couples TRBV28 to TRBJ1-2, with D hard to call. The germline V gene encodes CDR1 MDHEN and CDR2 SYDVKM. Trimming pared 2 bases from V and 8 bases from J, leaving 12 bases between. The CDR3 has 13 amino acids. CDR3 sequence (DNA): TGTGCCAGCAGTTTACAGGTGGTGGAAGGCTACACCTTC. It yields the protein CASSLQVVEGYTF.

The rearrangement joins TRBV7-2 to TRBJ2-5; D possibly uses TRBD1 or TRBD2 (5 bases each). Germline-derived CDR1 and CDR2 are SGHTA and FQGNSA. V was clipped by 5 bases and J by 5 bases, with 9 bases between them. CDR3 length: 12 amino acids. The CDR3 is CASSPGRETQYF. CDR3 DNA sequence: TGTGCCAGCAGCCCGGGGCGGGAGACCCAGTACTTC.

This clone came up a few times. J is TRBJ2-7 and V is TRBV19; 8 nucleotides line up with TRBD2. The germline V gene has CDR1 LNHDA and CDR2 SQIVND (reference sequence). V lost 8 bases and J lost 1; bases outside the gene matches: 7. This CDR3 is built from 14 residues. The CDR3 nucleotides are TGTGCCAGTGGACTCCCGGGGGGGTCCTACGAGCAGTACTTC. Its protein is CASGLPGGSYEQYF.